These 15 T cell receptor beta chains share one sample of origin, sequenced in a study of beta chain features in type 1 diabetes. cDNA synthesis used the whole RNA isolate, giving expressed TCRB sequences. Sequencing was performed with immunoSEQ multiplex PCR; in TCRdb, only in-frame clones are kept and a portion is missing. Here the sample spans a few hundred thousand clones, about a fifth being singletons. For these receptors, no antigen is known. Study-wide results and caveats: All four CD4+ subsets from Type 1 diabetes patients carried moderately but significantly shorter TCRB CDR3s.

Sequenced material: naive CD4+ T cells from blood. The receptor source for this set is a woman between 40 and 50 years old with type 1 diabetes.

A few counts support this clone. The rearrangement uses TRBV9 and TRBJ1-3; D gene ambiguous. Deletions cut 4 bases from V and 0 bases from J, with 8 bases between. The germline V gene has CDR1 SGDLS and CDR2 YYNGEE. The CDR3 totals 14 residues. The chain's CDR3 is CASSPRFSGNTIYF. The CDR3 bases are TGTGCCAGCAGCCCCAGGTTCTCTGGAAACACCATATATTTT.

Concerning this clone: This sample includes further DNA sequences coding for the same CDR3. The rearrangement uses TRBV7-9 and TRBJ2-3; 9 nucleotides align to TRBD2. This CDR3 has 15 amino acids. V lost 5 bases, J lost 0 bases, and 3 bases stayed unmatched. Germline loops: CDR1 SEHNR, CDR2 FQNEAQ (reference sequence). The CDR3 loop is CASSLTSGSTDTQYF. As DNA, the CDR3 is TGTGCCAGCAGCCTAACTAGCGGGAGCACAGATACGCAGTATTTT.

This clone came up a few times. The chain combines TRBV4-3 with TRBJ2-5; 9 nucleotides agree with TRBD2. CDR1 LGHNA and CDR2 YSLEER come from the germline V gene. V dropped 2 bases and J dropped 4; count of bases not matched to a gene: 5. There are 15 residues in the CDR3. CDR3: CASSQLLAGGETQYF. The CDR3 nucleotides are TGCGCCAGCAGCCAACTACTAGCGGGCGGAGAGACCCAGTACTTC.

This clone was seen more than once but under ten times. The chain couples TRBV29-1 to TRBJ1-2; no clear D. V was cut by 6 bases and J by 4 bases, with 15 bases left in between. Germline V gene lookup returns CDR1 SQVTM and CDR2 ANQGSEA. The CDR3 loop spans 13 amino acids. The CDR3 loop is CSVAPQEGYGYTF. CDR3 nucleotides: TGCAGCGTGGCACCCCAGGAAGGCTATGGCTACACCTTC.

This rearrangement joins TRBV30 to TRBJ1-4, with a possible D match to TRBD1 (5 bases). The CDR3 has 14 amino acids. Trimming shortened V by 2 bases and J by 3 bases, and 10 bases separated the two germline ends. Germline assignment: CDR1 GTSNPN and CDR2 SVGIG (reference sequence). The CDR3 region has the DNA TGTGCCTGGAGTACAGACAGACCTAATGAAAAACTGTTTTTT. Translated: CAWSTDRPNEKLFF.

V and J are TRBV30 and TRBJ1-1, with D tentatively TRBD1 (6 bases). V lost 6 bases to trimming and J lost 5 bases, with 10 bases between them. The CDR3 runs to 11 residues. The germline V gene encodes CDR1 GTSNPN and CDR2 SVGIG (reference sequence). DNA for the CDR3: TGTGCCTGCTCTCAGGGGACTGAAGCTTTCTTT. Translation gives CACSQGTEAFF.

The V call is TRBV9, the J call TRBJ2-3, with a possible D match to TRBD2 (5 bases). This CDR3 spans 16 amino acids. V lost 4 bases, J lost 2 bases, and 17 bases lay in between. CDR1 and CDR2 (germline): SGDLS, YYNGEE. CDR3 region: CASSPSSADYTDTQYF. CDR3 sequence (DNA): TGTGCCAGCAGCCCGTCGTCAGCGGATTACACAGATACGCAGTATTTT.

The chain carries TRBV18 and TRBJ1-4; D might be TRBD1 (5 bases). This CDR3 has 16 amino acids. V was clipped by 6 bases and J by 3 bases, with 17 bases between them. CDR1 and CDR2 (germline): KGHSH, LQKENI. The CDR3 reads CASSPRQGSANEKLFF. The CDR3 DNA follows: TGTGCCAGCTCTCCTCGCCAGGGCTCGGCTAATGAAAAACTGTTTTTT.

The gene calls are TRBV4-2 and TRBJ1-3; D gene ambiguous. Germline assignment: CDR1 LGHNA and CDR2 YNFKEQ. Trimming removed 0 bases at V and 2 bases at J, with 8 bases between. CDR3 length equals 15 residues. The DNA of the CDR3 is TGTGCCAGCAGCCAAGAGAGGCAAACTGGAAACACCATATATTTT. Translating it yields CASSQERQTGNTIYF.

This clone was counted a few times. This rearrangement joins TRBV7-9 to TRBJ1-1, with D perhaps TRBD1 (5 bases). Germline assignment: CDR1 SEHNR and CDR2 FQNEAQ (reference sequence). V dropped 5 bases and J dropped 1 base, with 14 bases sitting between them. The CDR3 has 15 residues. The CDR3 DNA is TGTGCCAGCAGCGCCGGGACGGGAGGGAACACTGAAGCTTTCTTT. Translation: CASSAGTGGNTEAFF.

The chain is built from TRBV5-1 and TRBJ1-1; tentative D call: TRBD1 (6 bases). V was shortened by 1 base and J by 1 base, with 11 bases between the two germline ends. Germline V gene sequence: CDR1 SGHRS, CDR2 YFSETQ. CDR3 length equals 15 residues. The CDR3 loop reads CASSLRPGQNTEAFF. CDR3 nucleotide sequence: TGCGCCAGCAGCTTGCGTCCGGGACAGAACACTGAAGCTTTCTTT.

The rearrangement links TRBV29-1 to TRBJ2-5; D not resolved. The length of the CDR3 is 12 residues. Between the trimmed V and J ends, which lost 2 bases and 3 bases, there was a span of 7 bases. Germline assignment: CDR1 SQVTM and CDR2 ANQGSEA. CDR3 bases: TGCAGCGTTGAATTTCCCGAAGAGACCCAGTACTTC. Its protein is CSVEFPEETQYF.

This clone showed up just a few times. V usage is TRBV2 and J usage is TRBJ2-4; D perhaps matches TRBD1 (6 bases). The germline V gene has CDR1 SNHLY and CDR2 FYNNEI. The CDR3 length is 15 residues. The V gene lost 2 bases and the J gene lost 0 bases, with 8 bases spanning the gap. The CDR3 DNA reads as TGTGCCAGCAGTGAATTAGGGGGAGCCAAAAACATTCAGTACTTC. The encoded protein is CASSELGGAKNIQYF.

The rearrangement links TRBV10-3 to TRBJ2-1; 7 bases match TRBD2. The CDR3 extends over 15 amino acids. Germline loops: CDR1 ENHRY, CDR2 SYGVKD. The V and J ends lost 5 bases and 5 bases, in that order; junction bases with no gene match: 9. DNA of the CDR3: TGTGCCATCAGTTCTACCGGGACTACTGACAATGAGCAGTTCTTC. Encoded protein: CAISSTGTTDNEQFF.

The rearrangement links TRBV28 to TRBJ2-3; TRBD1 might be the D (6 bases). V was shortened by 6 bases and J by 0 bases, with 16 bases between the two germline ends. CDR1 and CDR2 from the germline V gene are MDHEN and SYDVKM. The CDR3 spans 16 residues. The CDR3 region has the DNA TGTGCCAGCAGCGCACCGGGGACAACAAGCACAGATACGCAGTATTTT. Protein sequence: CASSAPGTTSTDTQYF.